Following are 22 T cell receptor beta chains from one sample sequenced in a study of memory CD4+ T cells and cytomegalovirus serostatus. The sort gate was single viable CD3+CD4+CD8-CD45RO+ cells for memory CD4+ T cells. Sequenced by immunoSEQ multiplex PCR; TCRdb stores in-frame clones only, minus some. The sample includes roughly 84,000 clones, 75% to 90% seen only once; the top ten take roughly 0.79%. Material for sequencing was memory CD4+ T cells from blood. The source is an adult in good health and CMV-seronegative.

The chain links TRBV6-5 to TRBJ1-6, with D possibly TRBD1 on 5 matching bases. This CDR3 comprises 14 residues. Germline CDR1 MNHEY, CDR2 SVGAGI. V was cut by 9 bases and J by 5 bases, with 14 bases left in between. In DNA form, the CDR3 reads TGTGCCAGTAGAGGGGCGGGGGATAATTCACCCCTCCACTTT. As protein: CASRGAGDNSPLHF.

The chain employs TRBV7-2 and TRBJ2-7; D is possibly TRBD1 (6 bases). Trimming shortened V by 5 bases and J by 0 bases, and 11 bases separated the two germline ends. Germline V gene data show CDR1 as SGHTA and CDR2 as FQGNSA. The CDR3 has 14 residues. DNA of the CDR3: TGTGCCAGCAGCCCCGGGACATCCTCCTACGAGCAGTACTTC. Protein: CASSPGTSSYEQYF. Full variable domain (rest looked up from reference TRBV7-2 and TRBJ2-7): GAGVSQSPSNKVTEKGKDVELRCDPISGHTALYWYRQSLGQGLEFLIYFQGNSAPDKSGLPSDRFSAERTGGSVSTLTIQRTQQEDSAVYLCASSPGTSSYEQYFGPGTRLTVT.

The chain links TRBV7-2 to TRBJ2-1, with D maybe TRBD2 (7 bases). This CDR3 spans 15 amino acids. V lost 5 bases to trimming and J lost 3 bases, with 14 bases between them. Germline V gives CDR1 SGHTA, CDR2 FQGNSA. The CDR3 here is CASSRGGRLYNEQFF. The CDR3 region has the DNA TGTGCCAGCAGCCGCGGGGGCCGCCTCTACAATGAGCAGTTCTTC.

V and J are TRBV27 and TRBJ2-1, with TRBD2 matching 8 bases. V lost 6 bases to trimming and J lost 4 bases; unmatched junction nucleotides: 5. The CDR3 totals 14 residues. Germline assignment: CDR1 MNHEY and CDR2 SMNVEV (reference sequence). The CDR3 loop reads CASSGGANYNEQFF. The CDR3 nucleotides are TGTGCCAGCAGCGGGGGGGCCAATTACAATGAGCAGTTCTTC.

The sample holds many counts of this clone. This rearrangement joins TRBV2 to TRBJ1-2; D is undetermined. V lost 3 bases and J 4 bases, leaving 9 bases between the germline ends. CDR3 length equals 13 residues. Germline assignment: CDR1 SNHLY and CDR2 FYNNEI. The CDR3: CASSDLTIYGYTF. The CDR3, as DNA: TGTGCCAGCAGTGACTTAACCATCTATGGCTACACCTTC.

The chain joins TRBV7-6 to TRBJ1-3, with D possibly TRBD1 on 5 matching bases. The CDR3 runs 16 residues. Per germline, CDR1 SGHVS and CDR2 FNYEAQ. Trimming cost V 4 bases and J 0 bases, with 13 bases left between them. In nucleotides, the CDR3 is TGTGCCAGCAGCTCGAGGGGAGTTCCCTCTGGAAACACCATATATTTT. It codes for CASSSRGVPSGNTIYF. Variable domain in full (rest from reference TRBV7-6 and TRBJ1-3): GAGVSQSPRYKVTKRGQDVALRCDPISGHVSLYWYRQALGQGPEFLTYFNYEAQQDKSGLPNDRFSAERPEGSISTLTIQRTEQRDSAMYRCASSSRGVPSGNTIYFGEGSWLTVV.

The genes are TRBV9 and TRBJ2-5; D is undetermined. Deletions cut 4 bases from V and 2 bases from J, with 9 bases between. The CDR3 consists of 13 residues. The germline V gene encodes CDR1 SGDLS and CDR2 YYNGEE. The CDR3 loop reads CASSLIPQETQYF. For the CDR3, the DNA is TGTGCCAGCAGCCTTATCCCACAAGAGACCCAGTACTTC.

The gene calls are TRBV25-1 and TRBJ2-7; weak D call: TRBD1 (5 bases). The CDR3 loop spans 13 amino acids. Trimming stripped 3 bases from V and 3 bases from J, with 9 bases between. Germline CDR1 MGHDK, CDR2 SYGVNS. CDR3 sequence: CASSDNRFYEQYF. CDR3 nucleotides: TGTGCCAGCAGTGACAACAGGTTCTACGAGCAGTACTTC.

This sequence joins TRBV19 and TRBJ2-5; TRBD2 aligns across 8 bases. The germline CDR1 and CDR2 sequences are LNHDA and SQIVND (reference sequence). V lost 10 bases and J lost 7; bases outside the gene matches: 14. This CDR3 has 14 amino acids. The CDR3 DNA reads TGTGCCACCACTTCTACGGGGGGGCATGGGACCCAGTACTTC. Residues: CATTSTGGHGTQYF.

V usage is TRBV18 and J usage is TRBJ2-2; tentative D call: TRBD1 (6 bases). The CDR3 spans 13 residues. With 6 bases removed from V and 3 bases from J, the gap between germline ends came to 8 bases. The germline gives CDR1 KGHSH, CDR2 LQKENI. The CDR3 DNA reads TGTGCCAGCTCCCGACAGGACACCGGGGAGCTGTTTTTT. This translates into CASSRQDTGELFF.

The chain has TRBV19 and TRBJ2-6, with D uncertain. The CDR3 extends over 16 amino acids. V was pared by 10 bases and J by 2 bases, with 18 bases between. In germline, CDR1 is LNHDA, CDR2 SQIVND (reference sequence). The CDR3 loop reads CATSDPGSAGANVLTF. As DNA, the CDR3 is TGTGCCACCTCCGACCCGGGCAGCGCTGGGGCCAACGTCCTGACTTTC.

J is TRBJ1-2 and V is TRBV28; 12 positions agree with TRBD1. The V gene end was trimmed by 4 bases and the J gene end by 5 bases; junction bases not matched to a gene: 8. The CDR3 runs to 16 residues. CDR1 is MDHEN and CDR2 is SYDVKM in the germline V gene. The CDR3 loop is CASSSPGQGAIYGYTF. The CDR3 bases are TGTGCCAGCAGTTCCCCGGGACAGGGGGCCATATATGGCTACACCTTC.

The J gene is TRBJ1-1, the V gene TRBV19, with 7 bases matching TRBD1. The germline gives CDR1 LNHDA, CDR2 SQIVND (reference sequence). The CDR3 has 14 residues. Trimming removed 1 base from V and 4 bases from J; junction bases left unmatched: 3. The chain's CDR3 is CASSIVKGATEAFF. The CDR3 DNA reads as TGTGCCAGTAGTATAGTGAAGGGGGCCACTGAAGCTTTCTTT.

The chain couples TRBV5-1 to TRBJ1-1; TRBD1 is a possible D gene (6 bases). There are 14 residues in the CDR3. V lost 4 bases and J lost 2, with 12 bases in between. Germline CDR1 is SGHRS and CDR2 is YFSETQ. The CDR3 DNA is TGCGCCAGCAGCCCGGACAGCACTAACACTGAAGCTTTCTTT. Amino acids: CASSPDSTNTEAFF. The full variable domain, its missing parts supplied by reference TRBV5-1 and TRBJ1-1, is KAGVTQTPRYLIKTRGQQVTLSCSPISGHRSVSWYQQTPGQGLQFLFEYFSETQRNKGNFPGRFSGRQFSNSRSEMNVSTLELGDSALYLCASSPDSTNTEAFFGQGTRLTVV.

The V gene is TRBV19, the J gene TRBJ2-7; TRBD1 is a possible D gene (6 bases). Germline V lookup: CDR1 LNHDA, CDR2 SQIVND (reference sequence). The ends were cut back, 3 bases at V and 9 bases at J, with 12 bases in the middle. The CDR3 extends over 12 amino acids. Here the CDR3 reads CASSILGAAQYF. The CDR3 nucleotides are TGTGCCAGTAGTATCCTGGGGGCGGCGCAGTACTTC. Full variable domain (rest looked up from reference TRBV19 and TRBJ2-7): DGGITQSPKYLFRKEGQNVTLSCEQNLNHDAMYWYRQDPGQGLRLIYYSQIVNDFQKGDIAEGYSVSREKKESFPLTVTSAQKNPTAFYLCASSILGAAQYFGPGTRLTVT.

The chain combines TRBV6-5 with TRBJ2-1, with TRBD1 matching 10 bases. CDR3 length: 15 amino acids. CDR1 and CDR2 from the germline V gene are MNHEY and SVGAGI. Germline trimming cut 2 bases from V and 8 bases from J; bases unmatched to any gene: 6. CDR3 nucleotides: TGTGCCAGCAGTTACCGGGACAGGGGAGGCGATGAGCAGTTCTTC. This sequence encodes CASSYRDRGGDEQFF.

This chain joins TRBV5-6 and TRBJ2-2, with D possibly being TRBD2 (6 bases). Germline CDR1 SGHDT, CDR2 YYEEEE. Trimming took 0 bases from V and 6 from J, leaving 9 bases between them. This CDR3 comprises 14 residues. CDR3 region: CASSLGPGAGELFF. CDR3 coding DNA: TGTGCCAGCAGCTTGGGGCCGGGGGCCGGGGAGCTGTTTTTT.

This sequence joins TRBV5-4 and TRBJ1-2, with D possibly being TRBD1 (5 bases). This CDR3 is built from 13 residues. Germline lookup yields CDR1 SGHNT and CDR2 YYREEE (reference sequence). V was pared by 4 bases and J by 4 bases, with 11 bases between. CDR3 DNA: TGTGCCAGCAGCAAATTAGACAGCTATGGCTACACCTTC. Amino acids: CASSKLDSYGYTF.

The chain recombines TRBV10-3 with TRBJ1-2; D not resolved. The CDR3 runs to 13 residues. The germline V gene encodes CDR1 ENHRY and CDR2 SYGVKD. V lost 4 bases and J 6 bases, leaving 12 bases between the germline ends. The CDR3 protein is CAISAVAADGYTF. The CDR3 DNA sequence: TGTGCCATCAGTGCGGTGGCCGCGGATGGCTACACCTTC.

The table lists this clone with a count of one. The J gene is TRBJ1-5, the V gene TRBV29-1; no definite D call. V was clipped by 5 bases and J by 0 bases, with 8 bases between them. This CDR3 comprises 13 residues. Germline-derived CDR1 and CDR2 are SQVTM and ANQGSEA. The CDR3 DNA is TGCAGCGTTCTTGTAAATAGCAATCAGCCCCAGCATTTT. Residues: CSVLVNSNQPQHF.

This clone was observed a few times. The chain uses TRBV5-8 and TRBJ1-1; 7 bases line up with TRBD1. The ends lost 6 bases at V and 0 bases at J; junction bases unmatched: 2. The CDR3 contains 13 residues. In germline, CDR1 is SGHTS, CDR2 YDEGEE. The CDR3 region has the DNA TGTGCCAGCAAGGGGGCTTTGAACACTGAAGCTTTCTTT. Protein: CASKGALNTEAFF.

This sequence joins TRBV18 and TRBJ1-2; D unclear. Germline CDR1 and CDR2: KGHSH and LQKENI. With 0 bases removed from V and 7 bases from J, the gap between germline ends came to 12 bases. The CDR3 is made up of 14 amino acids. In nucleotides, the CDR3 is TGTGCCAGCTCACCACCGACTGGGGAGGCTGGCTACACCTTC. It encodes CASSPPTGEAGYTF.